This T cell receptor beta chain was sequenced in a study of regulatory T cells in long-lasting Graves disease (dated by TCRdb to about 2021). Notes on the research overall: In the newly diagnosed Graves' disease group, patients had been taking antithyroid drugs for less than 3 months. The study took place in China and was registered as a clinical trial. TCR sequencing covered around 13 persistent and 20 or so newly diagnosed Graves' disease patients, about 35 samples in total. This study used TCR sequencing and RNA sequencing of peripheral blood to compare persistent Graves' disease patients against newly diagnosed Graves' disease patients. The full study reports these points: The study examined only peripheral blood because the primary lesion, thyroid tissue, could not be accessed. The authors acknowledged the small sample size as a limitation that may reduce accuracy. Only the TCR beta chain was sequenced and analyzed. TRBV28, TRBJ1-2 and TRBJ2-5 were preferentially used in persistent disease, while TRBV20-1 and TRBJ2-1 were favored in newly diagnosed disease. Patients with persistent disease shared more public clonotypes (about 2,500) than newly diagnosed patients did (approximately 990). Lower TCR Shannon entropy and fewer highly expanded clones were observed in persistent Graves' disease patients than in newly diagnosed patients, which suggested clonal expansion.

The sample's time point label is to be understood as: newly diagnosed GD, antithyroid drugs for less than 3 months. For both TCR sequencing and RNA sequencing, RNA was extracted from PBMCs in TRIzol. The diagnosis of Graves' disease was made according to American Thyroid Association guidelines. The patients came from an endocrinology department in Xi'an, China. Each patient gave 9 to 10 milliliters of peripheral blood, collected in an EDTA anticoagulant tube. Ficoll Paque Plus density gradient separation was used to isolate PBMCs, and no further T cell sorting was done. An Agilent 2100 Bioanalyzer and agarose gel were used to check RNA quality, and a NanoDrop 2000 was used to measure RNA concentration. Receptor libraries were prepared by multiplex PCR. Sequencing was performed on an Illumina HiSeq 4000. iRepertoire HTBI primers and Arm-PCR amplification of CDR3 regions were used to construct TCR beta libraries. Gel purification was performed on PCR products prior to sequencing. Per the authors' processing: Gene usage analysis of CDR3 amino acid clonotypes relied on the roughly 67 TRBV and 13 to 15 TRBJ segments identified across samples. Filtered high-quality paired reads were merged into contigs using COPE and FqMerger. BLAST was used to align contigs to the IMGT TRBV, TRBD and TRBJ reference genes, and CDR3 was defined following IMGT. Any clonotype with a frequency above 0.1% was classified as a highly expanded clone. Repertoire diversity was measured by Shannon entropy, and V-J evenness by the Gini coefficient. A clonotype was considered public if more than one individual shared it. The raw public reads went through TCRdb reprocessing: fastp at Q25, MiXCR clone calling, in-frame beta chains kept. Here each entry gathers all rows of one CDR3 protein and keeps the most common genes and DNA. TCRdb's processing, not the authors', yielded these V and J calls. For this sample the table gives 420,000 or so distinct CDR3 sequences, of which 16% were detected only once. The leading ten clones occupy under 30% of the sample.

This clonotype has a count of ten or more. No antigen is known for it. Per-nucleotide qualities are absent, and no much larger clonotype sits a single base away. CDR1 and CDR2, looked up from the germline V gene, are SNHLY and FYNNEI. The CDR3 measures 14 amino acids from cysteine to phenylalanine. Here the CDR3 DNA is all that survives: 42 bases in frame from base 1. Unmatched junction bases come to 7, with V trimmed by 2 bases and J by 9 bases. This sample was also put to use in a study of T cells in Graves' hyperthyroidism and ophthalmopathy. The second paper states: Stable Graves' hyperthyroidism was defined as the absence of progression to ophthalmopathy over 18 months of follow-up. The hyperthyroidism patients were between 18 and 65 years old and newly diagnosed, with a disease duration of less than 2 months. Exclusion was applied to patients with uncontrolled infections, other autoimmune diseases, pregnancy or lactation. Diagnoses were based on clinical symptoms, serum thyroxine and TRAb, thyroid ultrasound and orbital computed tomography. For the first round of RT-PCR on the TCR CDR3, the HTBI primer set was used together with the Qiagen OneStep RT-PCR kit. Most expanded thyroid clonotypes (frequency above 0.001) were also detected in blood, a finding suggesting that blood repertoires may reflect thyroid immune responses. In cross-validation, a model built on a 13 V-J signature told ophthalmopathy apart from stable hyperthyroidism with just under 90% sensitivity and roughly 81% specificity, and in testing the same model reached 80%/75%. During validation, the model predicted progression to ophthalmopathy a median of approximately 6 months ahead of onset, with approximately 70% sensitivity and 72% to 80% specificity. A discovery cohort of around 98 patients, approximately 45 with Graves' ophthalmopathy and fewer than 65 with stable Graves' hyperthyroidism, was used to find distinguishing TCR V-J signatures. An independent validation cohort of about 19 hyperthyroidism patients and about 15 patients who later progressed to ophthalmopathy tested prospective prediction of ophthalmopathy. The 80 to 100 discovery patients were randomly divided into training and test sets at a 7:3 ratio. Thyroid tissue and blood T-cell repertoires from six Graves' hyperthyroidism patients were also compared in the study. Following sampling, methimazole starting at 30 mg daily was given to hyperthyroidism patients, and high-dose intravenous methylprednisolone was given to ophthalmopathy patients. The libraries were constructed in a second round of multiplex PCR and then size-selected and purified. Sequencing of the libraries was done on an Illumina HiSeq2000 using paired-end 100 bp reads. SOAPnuke was used to process the raw data, with reads discarded if the reads contained adapters or uncalled bases, had a mean Phred below 15, or lacked an exact constant-primer or identifier match. COPE v1.2.5 was used to merge the high-quality paired reads, and each unique nucleotide sequence was defined as a clonotype. Clonotypes were aligned to IMGT TRBV, TRBD and TRBJ reference segments using MiTCR v1.1. Analysis was restricted to V-J combinations with a frequency above 0.0001, which covered roughly 99% of repertoires. A TCS score was defined as the ratio of F50 (clonal expansion) to E x V (chaos), with BLOSUM62-based TCRdist applied between CDR3 peptides within each V-J. Welch's t-statistics and random forest reduced around 520 V-J features to roughly 13, which were used in a naive Bayes classifier (R e1071). Sample size was not statistically predetermined, and investigators were not blinded to group allocation. TCR Vbeta CDR3 sequencing of fewer than 150 peripheral blood samples (under 45 ophthalmopathy, around 80 hyperthyroidism and approximately 17 progressor patients) is reported in the paper.

The specimen was peripheral blood mononuclear cells (PBMCs), collected at new diagnosis, from a patient treated with antithyroid drugs. The clonotype comes from a woman aged 18-29 years with Graves disease. Donor details come from another sample of the same person, matched by shared clones. The V and J genes are TRBV2 and TRBJ1-5, with TRBD1 identical over 7 junction bases. The encoded CDR3 is CASSELTGVAPQHF. The nucleotide sequence reads TGTGCCAGCAGTGAACTAACAGGGGTTGCGCCCCAGCATTTT.